These 8 T cell receptor beta chains originate from one sample sequenced in a study of beta chain features in type 1 diabetes. Reverse transcribing all isolated RNA meant expressed TCRB transcripts were sequenced. The assay was immunoSEQ multiplex PCR, and TCRdb's table has in-frame clones only and misses some. The table has about 150,000 clones, 7.5% to 9.5% seen once. Sequenced: central memory CD4+ T cells from blood. The source of these receptors is a woman aged 18-29 years in good health.

The chain has TRBV6-1 and TRBJ2-7, with 7 bases aligning to TRBD1. The trim removed 6 bases at V and 2 bases at J, leaving 10 bases unmatched. The CDR3 totals 15 residues. Germline V gene data show CDR1 as MNHNS and CDR2 as SASEGT. CDR3 coding DNA: TGTGCCAGCAGCTCACCAGGGGGACAGCCCTACGAGCAGTACTTC. Translation gives CASSSPGGQPYEQYF.

The V call is TRBV6-5, the J call TRBJ1-1; 8 nucleotides line up with TRBD1. Germline values: CDR1 MNHEY, CDR2 SVGAGI. V lost 5 bases, J lost 4 bases, and 9 bases stayed unmatched. This CDR3 has 15 residues. The CDR3 protein is CASSKGTGLITEAFF. CDR3 bases: TGTGCCAGCAGTAAAGGGACAGGACTTATCACTGAAGCTTTCTTT.

This clone was counted between two and nine times. The genes are TRBV7-9 and TRBJ2-5; perhaps TRBD1 as D (5 bases). V was shortened by 1 base and J by 4 bases, with 10 bases between the two germline ends. The germline gives CDR1 SEHNR, CDR2 FQNEAQ (reference sequence). The CDR3 is 14 residues long. The CDR3 nucleotides read TGTGCCAGCAGCTTAGAAGGCAGGGCAGAGACCCAGTACTTC. Amino acids: CASSLEGRAETQYF.

The table lists this clone with a few counts. J is TRBJ1-1 and V is TRBV28, with TRBD1 matching 7 bases. Germline V gene lookup returns CDR1 MDHEN and CDR2 SYDVKM. The CDR3 contains 15 residues. The J segment lost 1 base and the V segment lost 5 bases, leaving 7 bases of the junction unmatched. Here the CDR3 DNA reads TGTGCCAGCAGTGAGACAGGGACAGAGAACACTGAAGCTTTCTTT. This codes for CASSETGTENTEAFF.

The V and J genes are TRBV6-5 and TRBJ2-3, with a possible D match to TRBD2 (5 bases). Germline-derived CDR1 and CDR2 are MNHEY and SVGAGI. Trimming took 1 base from V and 5 from J, leaving 13 bases between them. The CDR3 consists of 15 residues. CDR3 in DNA: TGTGCCAGCAGTTACTTAGCAGGAGGTATAGATACGCAGTATTTT. As protein: CASSYLAGGIDTQYF.

The chain couples TRBV9 to TRBJ2-2, with 7 bases lining up with TRBD2. Looked up from germline, CDR1 is SGDLS and CDR2 is YYNGEE. The CDR3 is 16 amino acids. V lost 1 base and J lost 4; bases outside the gene matches: 7. CDR3 nucleotide sequence: TGTGCCAGCAGCGTACACAGCGGGATACGCACCGGGGAGCTGTTTTTT. It specifies CASSVHSGIRTGELFF.

This clone appeared a few times. The chain joins TRBV5-4 to TRBJ2-1; D gene ambiguous. The CDR3 runs 13 residues. Deletions cut 1 base from V and 5 bases from J, with 7 bases between. The germline V gene has CDR1 SGHNT and CDR2 YYREEE (reference sequence). CDR3: CASSLTSNNEQFF. The CDR3 DNA is TGTGCCAGCAGCTTGACCAGTAACAATGAGCAGTTCTTC.

This clone showed up many times. The chain combines TRBV7-2 with TRBJ2-7; perhaps TRBD2 as D (6 bases). The V end was cut by 3 bases, the J end by 3 bases, with 15 bases between. The germline gives CDR1 SGHTA, CDR2 FQGNSA. CDR3 length: 15 amino acids. The CDR3 DNA reads TGTGCCAGCAGCTTCACGGGGACGGGAGACTACGAGCAGTACTTC. Translation: CASSFTGTGDYEQYF. Complete variable domain (other parts from reference TRBV7-2 and TRBJ2-7): GAGVSQSPSNKVTEKGKDVELRCDPISGHTALYWYRQSLGQGLEFLIYFQGNSAPDKSGLPSDRFSAERTGGSVSTLTIQRTQQEDSAVYLCASSFTGTGDYEQYFGPGTRLTVT.